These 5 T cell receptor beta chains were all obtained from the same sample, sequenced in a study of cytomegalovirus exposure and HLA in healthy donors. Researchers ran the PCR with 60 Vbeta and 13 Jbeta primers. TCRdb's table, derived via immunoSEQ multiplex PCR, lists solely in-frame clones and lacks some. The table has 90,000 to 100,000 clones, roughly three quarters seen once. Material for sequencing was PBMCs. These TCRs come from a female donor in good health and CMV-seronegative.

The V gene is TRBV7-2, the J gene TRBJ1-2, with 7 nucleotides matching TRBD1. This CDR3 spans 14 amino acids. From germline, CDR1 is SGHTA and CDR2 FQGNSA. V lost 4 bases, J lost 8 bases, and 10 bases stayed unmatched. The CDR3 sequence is CASSSRQGWRGYTF. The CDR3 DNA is TGTGCCAGCAGCTCCCGACAGGGTTGGAGGGGCTACACCTTC.

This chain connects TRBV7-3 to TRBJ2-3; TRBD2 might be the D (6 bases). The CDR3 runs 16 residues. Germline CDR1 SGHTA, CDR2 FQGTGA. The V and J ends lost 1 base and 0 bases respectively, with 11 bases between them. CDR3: CASSLRGSGSTDTQYF. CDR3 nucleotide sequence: TGTGCCAGCAGCTTAAGGGGTAGCGGAAGCACAGATACGCAGTATTTT.

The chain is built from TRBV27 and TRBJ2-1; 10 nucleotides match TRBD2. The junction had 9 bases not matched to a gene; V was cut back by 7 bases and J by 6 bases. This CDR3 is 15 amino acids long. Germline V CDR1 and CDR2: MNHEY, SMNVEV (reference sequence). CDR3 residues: CASNPAGGTINEQFF. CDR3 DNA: TGTGCCAGCAATCCAGCGGGAGGGACGATCAATGAGCAGTTCTTC.

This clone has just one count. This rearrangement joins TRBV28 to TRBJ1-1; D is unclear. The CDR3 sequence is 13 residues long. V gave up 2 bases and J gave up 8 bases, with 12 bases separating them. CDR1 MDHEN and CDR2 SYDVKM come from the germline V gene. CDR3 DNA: TGTGCCAGCAGTTTAGCCCCAGGTGGAGAAGCTTTCTTT. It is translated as CASSLAPGGEAFF.

The chain's CDR3 is CASSQPTFSRVNEQFF. In DNA form, the CDR3 reads TGTGCCAGCAGCCAACCGACATTTAGCAGGGTTAATGAGCAGTTCTTC. The rearrangement joins TRBV6-6 to TRBJ2-1; tentative D call: TRBD1 (5 bases). The germline V gene has CDR1 MNHNY and CDR2 SVGAGI (reference sequence). The CDR3 has 16 amino acids. V shed 6 bases and J shed 7 bases, with 22 bases lying between them.